A selection of T cell receptor beta chains follows, all from one sample in a study of early T cells in non-severe SARS-CoV-2 infection. TCRdb reprocessed the 5' RACE reads via MiXCR and lists one record per CDR3 protein. The sample carries 95,000 to 120,000 distinct CDR3 sequences, around an eighth recorded once. Sequencing used whole blood. Source of these receptors: an adult who was a healthcare worker with PCR-confirmed SARS-CoV-2 infection or an uninfected control (not recorded which). The CDR3 runs from the conserved cysteine through the conserved F or W. A D gene is named only where the DNA matches it firmly. Only some rows state a clone size, as once, few, many or a class for expanded clones.

CDR3 DNA: TGTGCCAGCACCCAAGTCGGTACCCGGCAAGAGACCCAGTACTTC; CDR3 protein: CASTQVGTRQETQYF; D gene: NA; V gene: TRBV28; J gene: TRBJ2-5; clone size: NA
CDR3 DNA: TGCAGCGTGTTACAGGGATTTGAAAAACTGTTTTTT; CDR3 protein: CSVLQGFEKLFF; D gene: NA; V gene: TRBV29-1; J gene: TRBJ1-4; clone size: NA
CDR3 DNA: TGTACCAGCACCCGCGTCCTGTGGCTAGGTACGCAGTATTTT; CDR3 protein: CTSTRVLWLGTQYF; D gene: NA; V gene: TRBV11-2; J gene: TRBJ2-3; clone size: NA
CDR3 DNA: TGTGCCAGCAGCTTAGCGGGAGGGCCTGCGAACTACGAGCAGTACTTC; CDR3 protein: CASSLAGGPANYEQYF; D gene: TRBD2; V gene: TRBV7-2; J gene: TRBJ2-7; clone size: NA
CDR3 DNA: TGCGCCAGCAGCCAGGGACTAGCATCCACCGGGGAGCTGTTTTTT; CDR3 protein: CASSQGLASTGELFF; D gene: TRBD2; V gene: TRBV5-1; J gene: TRBJ2-2; clone size: NA
CDR3 DNA: TGTGCCAGCAGTTTATGGAGCGGGGGTTCAGATACGCAGTATTTT; CDR3 protein: CASSLWSGGSDTQYF; D gene: TRBD2; V gene: TRBV27; J gene: TRBJ2-3; clone size: few
CDR3 DNA: TGTGCCAGCAGGTTGGGGAAAAGCACAGATACGCAGTATTTT; CDR3 protein: CASRLGKSTDTQYF; D gene: NA; V gene: TRBV28; J gene: TRBJ2-3; clone size: many
CDR3 DNA: TGTGCCAGCAGCTTAGGCGGTGGGCTAGCGGCGAACACCGGGGAGCTGTTTTTT; CDR3 protein: CASSLGGGLAANTGELFF; D gene: TRBD2; V gene: TRBV7-6; J gene: TRBJ2-2; clone size: NA
CDR3 DNA: TGTGCCAGCAGGGAAGCCCTTTGGGAGGGTAACCAGCATTTT; CDR3 protein: CASREALWEGNQHF; D gene: NA; V gene: TRBV2; J gene: TRBJ1-5; clone size: few
CDR3 DNA: TGTGCCAGTTACTCTGGAAACACCATATATTTT; CDR3 protein: CASYSGNTIYF; D gene: NA; V gene: TRBV6-2/TRBV6-3; J gene: TRBJ1-3; clone size: NA
CDR3 DNA: TGCGCCAGCAGTGAACGACTGACGGTGAACACTGAAGCTTTCTTT; CDR3 protein: CASSERLTVNTEAFF; D gene: NA; V gene: TRBV10-2; J gene: TRBJ1-1; clone size: many
CDR3 DNA: TGTGCCAGCAGCTGGACCGGGACCGACTCAGGCGAGACCCAGTACTTC; CDR3 protein: CASSWTGTDSGETQYF; D gene: NA; V gene: TRBV11-2; J gene: TRBJ2-5; clone size: many
CDR3 DNA: TGTGCCAGCAGTTACTTTACCATCAGGGGTCACTCCTACAATGAGCAGTTCTTC; CDR3 protein: CASSYFTIRGHSYNEQFF; D gene: NA; V gene: TRBV6-6; J gene: TRBJ2-1; clone size: few
CDR3 DNA: TGTGCCAGCTCACCATCGATGAACACTGAAGCTTTCTTT; CDR3 protein: CASSPSMNTEAFF; D gene: NA; V gene: TRBV18; J gene: TRBJ1-1; clone size: many
CDR3 DNA: TGTGCCAGCCGTGAGAACACTGAAGCTTTCTTT; CDR3 protein: CASRENTEAFF; D gene: NA; V gene: TRBV7-9; J gene: TRBJ1-1; clone size: many
CDR3 DNA: TGTGCCAGCAGCCTAGCCGGGACAGGGGCCTCCGAGCAGTACTTC; CDR3 protein: CASSLAGTGASEQYF; D gene: TRBD1; V gene: TRBV6-5; J gene: TRBJ2-7; clone size: many
CDR3 DNA: TGTGCCAGCAGCTTAGCCCCGCCCGGGAGCTCCTACAATGAGCAGTTCTTC; CDR3 protein: CASSLAPPGSSYNEQFF; D gene: NA; V gene: TRBV7-2; J gene: TRBJ2-1; clone size: many
CDR3 DNA: TGCGCCAGCAGCTCCCAGGGGATCGGCACTGAAGCTTTCTTT; CDR3 protein: CASSSQGIGTEAFF; D gene: NA; V gene: TRBV5-1; J gene: TRBJ1-1; clone size: NA
CDR3 DNA: TGTGCCAGCAGCTCCTTAGGGCGCTCGACAGGGTTGGGTTCACCCCTCCACTTT; CDR3 protein: CASSSLGRSTGLGSPLHF; D gene: TRBD1; V gene: TRBV27; J gene: TRBJ1-6; clone size: many
CDR3 DNA: TGCAGCGTTCAAGTGACAGGAGGCCAAGAGACCCAGTACTTC; CDR3 protein: CSVQVTGGQETQYF; D gene: NA; V gene: TRBV29-1; J gene: TRBJ2-5; clone size: many
CDR3 DNA: TGCAGCGGCCACAGGGGTACAGATACGCAGTATTTT; CDR3 protein: CSGHRGTDTQYF; D gene: TRBD1; V gene: TRBV29-1; J gene: TRBJ2-3; clone size: NA
CDR3 DNA: TGTGCCAGCAGCCTGACTGGGCAGAACACTGAAGCTTTCTTT; CDR3 protein: CASSLTGQNTEAFF; D gene: NA; V gene: TRBV6-5; J gene: TRBJ1-1; clone size: few
CDR3 DNA: TGTGCCAGCAGCCGCGGGACAGGGGGCAAAGAAAAACTGTTTTTT; CDR3 protein: CASSRGTGGKEKLFF; D gene: TRBD1; V gene: TRBV12-3/TRBV12-4; J gene: TRBJ1-4; clone size: NA
CDR3 DNA: TGTGCCTGGAGGGGTGGCGTGAACACTGAAGCTTTCTTT; CDR3 protein: CAWRGGVNTEAFF; D gene: NA; V gene: TRBV30; J gene: TRBJ1-1; clone size: many
CDR3 DNA: TGCAGCGTTCGAGCGGGGGTCACAGATACGCAGTATTTT; CDR3 protein: CSVRAGVTDTQYF; D gene: TRBD2; V gene: TRBV29-1; J gene: TRBJ2-3; clone size: few
CDR3 DNA: TGTGCCAGCAATGGCCGCGGCCCTTTCACAGATACGCAGTATTTT; CDR3 protein: CASNGRGPFTDTQYF; D gene: NA; V gene: TRBV25-1; J gene: TRBJ2-3; clone size: few
CDR3 DNA: TGTGCCAGCAGTGAGACAGTAAACAATCAGCCCCAGCATTTT; CDR3 protein: CASSETVNNQPQHF; D gene: NA; V gene: TRBV12-3/TRBV12-4; J gene: TRBJ1-5; clone size: few
CDR3 DNA: TGTGCCCGGAGGACCCAGGGTCTCTATGGCTACACCTTC; CDR3 protein: CARRTQGLYGYTF; D gene: NA; V gene: TRBV30; J gene: TRBJ1-2; clone size: NA
CDR3 DNA: TGTGCCACCATTGGGGGGAACACTGAAGCTTTCTTT; CDR3 protein: CATIGGNTEAFF; D gene: NA; V gene: TRBV28; J gene: TRBJ1-1; clone size: NA
CDR3 DNA: TGTGCCAGCATTCAACTAGCGGGGGGGCGTGGTGAGCAGTTCTTC; CDR3 protein: CASIQLAGGRGEQFF; D gene: TRBD2; V gene: TRBV27; J gene: TRBJ2-1; clone size: many
CDR3 DNA: TGTGCCAGCAGCCCCTATAGCGGTGACTCCACCGGGGAGCTGTTTTTT; CDR3 protein: CASSPYSGDSTGELFF; D gene: NA; V gene: TRBV13; J gene: TRBJ2-2; clone size: many
CDR3 DNA: TGTGCCAGTAGTATTGGTGGCAGTTCTAATTCACCCCTCCACTTT; CDR3 protein: CASSIGGSSNSPLHF; D gene: NA; V gene: TRBV19; J gene: TRBJ1-6; clone size: NA
CDR3 DNA: TGTGCCACCAGTGATCGGAGACCAGAGAGTAGTGAGCAGTTCTTC; CDR3 protein: CATSDRRPESSEQFF; D gene: NA; V gene: TRBV24-1; J gene: TRBJ2-1; clone size: NA
CDR3 DNA: TGTGCCAGCAGTTTGGGTGACACCACCGGGGAGCTGTTTTTT; CDR3 protein: CASSLGDTTGELFF; D gene: NA; V gene: TRBV28; J gene: TRBJ2-2; clone size: NA
CDR3 DNA: TGTGCCAGCACCCCACTCAGGGTCCCGGACTATGGCTACACCTTC; CDR3 protein: CASTPLRVPDYGYTF; D gene: NA; V gene: TRBV7-9; J gene: TRBJ1-2; clone size: many
CDR3 DNA: TGTGCCAGCAGTGGGACAGGGGGGTTTGGAAACACCATATATTTT; CDR3 protein: CASSGTGGFGNTIYF; D gene: TRBD1; V gene: TRBV28; J gene: TRBJ1-3; clone size: NA
CDR3 DNA: TGTGCCAGCAGTCTCCCCGGGGATAATGGCTACACCTTC; CDR3 protein: CASSLPGDNGYTF; D gene: NA; V gene: TRBV2; J gene: TRBJ1-2; clone size: many
CDR3 DNA: TGCGCCAGCAGCTGGCCGAAGAATGAGCAGTTCTTC; CDR3 protein: CASSWPKNEQFF; D gene: NA; V gene: TRBV5-1; J gene: TRBJ2-1; clone size: NA
CDR3 DNA: TGTGCCAGCAGCTTAGCGGGGCTAGCGGGAGTCCCCCAAGAGACCCAGTACTTC; CDR3 protein: CASSLAGLAGVPQETQYF; D gene: TRBD2; V gene: TRBV7-2; J gene: TRBJ2-5; clone size: NA
CDR3 DNA: TGCAGCGCTGGGACAGGGTTAGATACGCAGTATTTT; CDR3 protein: CSAGTGLDTQYF; D gene: TRBD1; V gene: TRBV29-1; J gene: TRBJ2-3; clone size: few
CDR3 DNA: TGTGCCAGCAGCTTCCAGGCGACCTCATCTGGGGCCAACGTCCTGACTTTC; CDR3 protein: CASSFQATSSGANVLTF; D gene: NA; V gene: TRBV5-5; J gene: TRBJ2-6; clone size: NA
CDR3 DNA: TGTGCCAGTAGGGGCCTAGGAATGGGGCTGGATGGCTACACCTTC; CDR3 protein: CASRGLGMGLDGYTF; D gene: NA; V gene: TRBV19; J gene: TRBJ1-2; clone size: many
CDR3 DNA: TGTGCCAGCAGTGAAGCGGGCCCCGGGAGGGAGACCCAGTACTTC; CDR3 protein: CASSEAGPGRETQYF; D gene: TRBD2; V gene: TRBV6-1; J gene: TRBJ2-5; clone size: few
CDR3 DNA: TGTGCCAGCAGCTTGTGGGACAACCTCTATGGCTACACCTTC; CDR3 protein: CASSLWDNLYGYTF; D gene: NA; V gene: TRBV7-9; J gene: TRBJ1-2; clone size: many
CDR3 DNA: TGCGCCAGCAGCTTTGGACTAGCAACCCCTCCAGATACGCAGTATTTT; CDR3 protein: CASSFGLATPPDTQYF; D gene: TRBD2; V gene: TRBV5-1; J gene: TRBJ2-3; clone size: NA
CDR3 DNA: TGTGCCAGCAGCTTTGGAGGCGGGACAGCTAACACAGATACGCAGTATTTT; CDR3 protein: CASSFGGGTANTDTQYF; D gene: NA; V gene: TRBV7-6; J gene: TRBJ2-3; clone size: few
CDR3 DNA: TGTGCCAGCAGGGGGGTTAGCGGGGTATCGAACACCGGGGAGCTGTTTTTT; CDR3 protein: CASRGVSGVSNTGELFF; D gene: TRBD2; V gene: TRBV2; J gene: TRBJ2-2; clone size: few
CDR3 DNA: TGTGCCAGCAGCTTAGACGAGGGGAGAGGAGAAAAACTGTTTTTT; CDR3 protein: CASSLDEGRGEKLFF; D gene: NA; V gene: TRBV11-3; J gene: TRBJ1-4; clone size: many
CDR3 DNA: TGTGCCAGCCGGGGGTTAGCGGGGAGCACAGATACGCAGTATTTT; CDR3 protein: CASRGLAGSTDTQYF; D gene: TRBD2; V gene: TRBV5-6; J gene: TRBJ2-3; clone size: few
CDR3 DNA: TGTGCCAGTAAAGAGGGGGCCTGGGACAGGAATCAGCCCCAGCATTTT; CDR3 protein: CASKEGAWDRNQPQHF; D gene: TRBD1; V gene: TRBV7-6; J gene: TRBJ1-5; clone size: few
CDR3 DNA: TGCGCCAGCAGCTTGTCGGGGAAACGAGACGCTGCGAGAAACACCATATATTTT; CDR3 protein: CASSLSGKRDAARNTIYF; D gene: NA; V gene: TRBV5-1; J gene: TRBJ1-3; clone size: many
CDR3 DNA: TGTGCCAGCAGCGTAGGTCTGGGGGCCTACGAGCAGTACTTC; CDR3 protein: CASSVGLGAYEQYF; D gene: NA; V gene: TRBV9; J gene: TRBJ2-7; clone size: few
CDR3 DNA: TGCGCCAGCAGCTTGGAGGCGGATAATTCACCCCTCCACTTT; CDR3 protein: CASSLEADNSPLHF; D gene: NA; V gene: TRBV5-1; J gene: TRBJ1-6; clone size: few
CDR3 DNA: TGTGCCAGTAAACGCCAGGGGAAAACCTCAGCGGGACAGAGCTCCTACAATGAGCAGTTCTTC; CDR3 protein: CASKRQGKTSAGQSSYNEQFF; D gene: NA; V gene: TRBV12-3/TRBV12-4; J gene: TRBJ2-1; clone size: many
CDR3 DNA: TGTGCCTGGAAGTTTGCCGGTCCCCTTTACGAGCAGTACTTC; CDR3 protein: CAWKFAGPLYEQYF; D gene: NA; V gene: TRBV30; J gene: TRBJ2-7; clone size: many